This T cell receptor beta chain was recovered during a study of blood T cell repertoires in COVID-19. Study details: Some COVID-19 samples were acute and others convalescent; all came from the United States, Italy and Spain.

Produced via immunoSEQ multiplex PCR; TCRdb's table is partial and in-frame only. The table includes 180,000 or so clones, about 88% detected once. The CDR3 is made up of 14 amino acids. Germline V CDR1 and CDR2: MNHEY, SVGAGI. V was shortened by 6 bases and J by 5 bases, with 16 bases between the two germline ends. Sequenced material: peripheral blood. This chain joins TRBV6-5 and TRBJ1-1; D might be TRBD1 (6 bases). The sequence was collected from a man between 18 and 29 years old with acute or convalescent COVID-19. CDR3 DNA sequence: TGTGCCAGCAGACGAGGGACCCAGGGGACTGAAGCTTTCTTT. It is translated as CASRRGTQGTEAFF.